This T cell receptor (beta chain) was captured in a study of shared clonotypes between healthy human individuals. Findings of the study overall: Sequencing depth was expected to influence donor clonotype sharing. Sharing across four donors was highest in naive CD4 (around 5%) and lowest in memory CD8 (roughly 0.4%).

Original processing methods: ImmunoSEQ supplied junction-only sequences lacking quality scores, so filtering was different. Here immunoSEQ multiplex PCR was the method, and the copy in TCRdb shows in-frame clones only, minus some. That table gives V, J and clone size, and the DNA gave D and trimming. The sample carries 1,100,000 or so clones, 78% recorded once. The CDR3 is 15 residues long. Trimming cost V 3 bases and J 6 bases; bases outside gene matches: 4. Germline loops: CDR1 SGHRS, CDR2 YFSETQ. Worth noting for this clone: As yet, its antigen is unknown.

CD45RA-negative memory and CD45RA+ naive subsets were split from the CD4+ cells. The gene calls are TRBV5-1 and TRBJ2-1; 12 nucleotides agree with TRBD2. This receptor was identified in a man younger than 35 in good health. Some clones in this sample may be carry-over from other donors' samples. The sequenced sample was memory CD4+ T cells from PBMCs. As to subset: CD45RA-negative fraction. DNA for the CDR3: TGCGCCAGCAGCTGGACTAGCGGGAAGGGCAATGAGCAGTTCTTC. Residues: CASSWTSGKGNEQFF.